The 14 T cell receptor beta chains listed next were all sequenced from one sample in a study of blood T cell repertoires in COVID-19. Clones were sequenced by immunoSEQ multiplex PCR, and TCRdb holds only the in-frame ones, with some missing. The sample has around 29,000 clones, roughly 85% seen once. The sequenced material came from peripheral blood. These receptors were taken from a woman aged 55-75 years with active COVID-19.

The chain recombines TRBV2 with TRBJ2-5; 7 bases map to TRBD1. The CDR3 is 13 residues long. In germline, CDR1 is SNHLY, CDR2 FYNNEI. J gave up 7 bases and V 4 bases, and 6 bases lay outside the gene matches. The DNA for the CDR3 is TGTGCCAGCAGTGGACAGGGTGGGGGGACCCAGTACTTC. Its translation is CASSGQGGGTQYF.

This chain uses TRBV19 with TRBJ2-7; 8 bases are a match to TRBD2. Germline CDR1 LNHDA, CDR2 SQIVND (reference sequence). The V gene end was trimmed by 3 bases and the J gene end by 4 bases; junction bases not matched to a gene: 11. This CDR3 comprises 16 residues. In nucleotides, the CDR3 is TGTGCCAGTAGTATCACCTTAGCGGGGCCGGGATACGAGCAGTACTTC. This gives the protein CASSITLAGPGYEQYF.

This sequence joins TRBV7-9 and TRBJ2-2, with TRBD2 matching over 7 bases. In germline, CDR1 is SEHNR, CDR2 FQNEAQ (reference sequence). V dropped 3 bases and J dropped 5; count of bases not matched to a gene: 6. This CDR3 comprises 15 residues. The CDR3 DNA sequence: TGTGCCAGCAGCTTCGGACTAGATCGTACCGGGGAGCTGTTTTTT. It translates to CASSFGLDRTGELFF.

The chain carries TRBV9 and TRBJ2-7; 7 positions match TRBD1. The CDR3 is 18 residues long. Germline assignment: CDR1 SGDLS and CDR2 YYNGEE. With 8 bases clipped from V and 0 bases from J, the junction kept 20 bases outside the gene matches. This CDR3 reads CARRGGTDKPKSSYEQYF. In DNA, the CDR3 is TGTGCCAGAAGGGGTGGGACAGACAAACCCAAGAGCTCCTACGAGCAGTACTTC.

The V call is TRBV18, the J call TRBJ1-1; 8 bases line up with TRBD1. Trimming cost V 6 bases and J 4 bases; bases outside gene matches: 13. The CDR3 has 16 residues. Germline V gives CDR1 KGHSH, CDR2 LQKENI. The CDR3 region is CASSRISRGQGTEAFF. DNA for the CDR3: TGTGCCAGCTCTCGCATTTCCAGGGGGCAGGGCACTGAAGCTTTCTTT.

V gene TRBV6-5 combines with J gene TRBJ2-2, with D tentatively TRBD1 (6 bases). The V and J ends lost 4 bases and 0 bases respectively, with 12 bases between them. The CDR3 is 16 amino acids. CDR1 and CDR2 (germline): MNHEY, SVGAGI. In DNA, the CDR3 is TGTGCCAGCAGTTCAACCGGGACAACGAACACCGGGGAGCTGTTTTTT. It translates to CASSSTGTTNTGELFF.

The chain has TRBV5-1 and TRBJ2-6; 10 nucleotides line up with TRBD1. Germline V gene lookup returns CDR1 SGHRS and CDR2 YFSETQ. Trimming at V came to 4 bases and at J to 1 base, leaving 5 bases not matched to a gene. The CDR3 is 17 residues long. CDR3 bases: TGCGCCAGCAGCCGACAGGGGGCGCAATCTGGGGCCAACGTCCTGACTTTC. Its translation: CASSRQGAQSGANVLTF.

This clone was counted a few times. This CDR3 reads CASSLAAGLRSGANVLTF. The DNA of the CDR3 is TGTGCCAGCAGCTTAGCGGCCGGACTAAGGTCTGGGGCCAACGTCCTGACTTTC. The genes are TRBV11-2 and TRBJ2-6, with D perhaps TRBD2 (6 bases). Trimming pared 1 base from V and 1 base from J, leaving 14 bases between. CDR3 size: 18 residues. The germline V gene has CDR1 SGHAT and CDR2 FQNNGV.

The V and J genes are TRBV2 and TRBJ2-3; TRBD1 aligns across 7 bases. From germline, CDR1 is SNHLY and CDR2 FYNNEI. The CDR3 is 15 amino acids. Trimming removed 6 bases from V and 0 bases from J; junction bases left unmatched: 6. As DNA, the CDR3 is TGTGCCAGCAGGGACAGGCAGGTCAGCACAGATACGCAGTATTTT. This gives the protein CASRDRQVSTDTQYF.

A remark on this clone: Other DNA sequences in this sample translate to the same CDR3. The chain is built from TRBV6-5 and TRBJ2-7; 9 bases match TRBD1. Per germline, CDR1 MNHEY and CDR2 SVGAGI. Trimming cost V 7 bases and J 2 bases; bases outside gene matches: 9. The CDR3 runs to 15 residues. The chain's CDR3 is CASISDRGSPYEQYF. DNA of the CDR3: TGTGCCAGCATTTCCGACAGGGGGTCTCCCTACGAGCAGTACTTC.

The rearrangement joins TRBV28 to TRBJ2-3; no clear D gene. This CDR3 is 14 amino acids long. CDR1 and CDR2 from the germline V gene are MDHEN and SYDVKM. The V end lost 6 bases, the J end lost 1 base, and 11 bases lay between the germline ends. This CDR3 reads CASSPQIRTDTQYF. The CDR3 region has the DNA TGTGCCAGCAGCCCCCAGATTCGCACAGATACGCAGTATTTT.

The chain joins TRBV7-3 to TRBJ2-2; weak D call: TRBD2 (6 bases). The CDR3 is 16 amino acids. Between the trimmed V and J ends, which lost 5 bases and 6 bases, there was a span of 19 bases. Germline V gene data show CDR1 as SGHTA and CDR2 as FQGTGA. This chain's CDR3 is CASSPQTSLVPGELFF. The CDR3 nucleotides read TGTGCCAGCAGCCCACAAACTAGCTTGGTGCCCGGGGAGCTGTTTTTT. The full variable domain, completed using reference TRBV7-3 and TRBJ2-2, is GAGVSQTPSNKVTEKGKYVELRCDPISGHTALYWYRQSLGQGPEFLIYFQGTGAADDSGLPNDRFFAVRPEGSVSTLKIQRTERGDSAVYLCASSPQTSLVPGELFFGEGSRLTVL.

The chain carries TRBV12-3 or TRBV12-4 and TRBJ1-2; 7 bases are shared with TRBD1. The CDR3 has 13 residues. V was pared by 6 bases and J by 8 bases, with 9 bases of the junction left unmatched. CDR3 DNA: TGTGCCAGCAGCGAATGGACAGGCTGGGGCTACACCTTC. This encodes CASSEWTGWGYTF.

The chain is built from TRBV7-9 and TRBJ1-1; tentatively, D is TRBD1 (6 bases). Germline V lookup: CDR1 SEHNR, CDR2 FQNEAQ (reference sequence). Trimming removed 5 bases at V and 0 bases at J, with 13 bases between. The CDR3 runs 15 residues. CDR3 loop: CASSPPGQMNTEAFF. CDR3 nucleotide sequence: TGTGCCAGCAGCCCCCCGGGACAAATGAACACTGAAGCTTTCTTT.